This note documents a single T cell receptor (beta chain) sequence. This sample includes further DNA sequences coding for the same CDR3. Per sorted-subset replicate PCR, input was approximately 0.2 ug DNA, representing about 32,000 T cell genomes. Profiled with immunoSEQ multiplex PCR; TCRdb holds only in-frame clones, not every one. In the table there are under 550,000 clones, roughly 95% of which are singletons. These data originate in a study of shared clonotypes between healthy human individuals. In germline, CDR1 is SGHRS, CDR2 YFSETQ. The CDR3 loop spans 15 amino acids. Deletions cut 1 base from V and 1 base from J, with 11 bases between.

The chain recombines TRBV5-1 with TRBJ1-1; D unclear. Sequencing was carried out using naive CD4+ T cells sorted from blood. The subset here: CD45RA+ positively selected. This TCR derives from a woman aged 25 to 45 in good health. CDR3 coding DNA: TGCGCCAGCAGCTTGTCAGTTTCGGGGAACACTGAAGCTTTCTTT. Translation: CASSLSVSGNTEAFF. The whole variable domain, filled in from reference TRBV5-1 and TRBJ1-1, reads KAGVTQTPRYLIKTRGQQVTLSCSPISGHRSVSWYQQTPGQGLQFLFEYFSETQRNKGNFPGRFSGRQFSNSRSEMNVSTLELGDSALYLCASSLSVSGNTEAFFGQGTRLTVV.